This record covers a single TCR beta chain. Its cognate antigen is unknown. The data stem from a study of graft-versus-host responses after intestinal transplantation. Investigators treated the graft tissue so that it released intraepithelial and lamina propria lymphocytes. TCRdb's copy holds only in-frame clones and misses some; the assay was immunoSEQ multiplex PCR. This table holds under 95 clones. CDR3 length: 15 amino acids. The germline gives CDR1 MNHNY, CDR2 SVGAGI (reference sequence). V trimming: 1 base; J trimming: 6 bases; junction bases outside the gene matches: 1. Regarding the study as a whole: Some GvH clones were seen earlier in gut or blood, suggesting intestinal origin.

The chain carries TRBV6-6 and TRBJ2-7; 15 nucleotides align to TRBD2. The sequencing used ileum tissue, collected roughly 39 days after transplant. The TCR originated in a human patient who received an intestinal transplant, so some T cells may come from the graft donor. The CDR3: CASSYWTSGRAEQYF. In DNA form, the CDR3 reads TGTGCCAGCAGTTACTGGACTAGCGGGAGGGCCGAGCAGTACTTC.